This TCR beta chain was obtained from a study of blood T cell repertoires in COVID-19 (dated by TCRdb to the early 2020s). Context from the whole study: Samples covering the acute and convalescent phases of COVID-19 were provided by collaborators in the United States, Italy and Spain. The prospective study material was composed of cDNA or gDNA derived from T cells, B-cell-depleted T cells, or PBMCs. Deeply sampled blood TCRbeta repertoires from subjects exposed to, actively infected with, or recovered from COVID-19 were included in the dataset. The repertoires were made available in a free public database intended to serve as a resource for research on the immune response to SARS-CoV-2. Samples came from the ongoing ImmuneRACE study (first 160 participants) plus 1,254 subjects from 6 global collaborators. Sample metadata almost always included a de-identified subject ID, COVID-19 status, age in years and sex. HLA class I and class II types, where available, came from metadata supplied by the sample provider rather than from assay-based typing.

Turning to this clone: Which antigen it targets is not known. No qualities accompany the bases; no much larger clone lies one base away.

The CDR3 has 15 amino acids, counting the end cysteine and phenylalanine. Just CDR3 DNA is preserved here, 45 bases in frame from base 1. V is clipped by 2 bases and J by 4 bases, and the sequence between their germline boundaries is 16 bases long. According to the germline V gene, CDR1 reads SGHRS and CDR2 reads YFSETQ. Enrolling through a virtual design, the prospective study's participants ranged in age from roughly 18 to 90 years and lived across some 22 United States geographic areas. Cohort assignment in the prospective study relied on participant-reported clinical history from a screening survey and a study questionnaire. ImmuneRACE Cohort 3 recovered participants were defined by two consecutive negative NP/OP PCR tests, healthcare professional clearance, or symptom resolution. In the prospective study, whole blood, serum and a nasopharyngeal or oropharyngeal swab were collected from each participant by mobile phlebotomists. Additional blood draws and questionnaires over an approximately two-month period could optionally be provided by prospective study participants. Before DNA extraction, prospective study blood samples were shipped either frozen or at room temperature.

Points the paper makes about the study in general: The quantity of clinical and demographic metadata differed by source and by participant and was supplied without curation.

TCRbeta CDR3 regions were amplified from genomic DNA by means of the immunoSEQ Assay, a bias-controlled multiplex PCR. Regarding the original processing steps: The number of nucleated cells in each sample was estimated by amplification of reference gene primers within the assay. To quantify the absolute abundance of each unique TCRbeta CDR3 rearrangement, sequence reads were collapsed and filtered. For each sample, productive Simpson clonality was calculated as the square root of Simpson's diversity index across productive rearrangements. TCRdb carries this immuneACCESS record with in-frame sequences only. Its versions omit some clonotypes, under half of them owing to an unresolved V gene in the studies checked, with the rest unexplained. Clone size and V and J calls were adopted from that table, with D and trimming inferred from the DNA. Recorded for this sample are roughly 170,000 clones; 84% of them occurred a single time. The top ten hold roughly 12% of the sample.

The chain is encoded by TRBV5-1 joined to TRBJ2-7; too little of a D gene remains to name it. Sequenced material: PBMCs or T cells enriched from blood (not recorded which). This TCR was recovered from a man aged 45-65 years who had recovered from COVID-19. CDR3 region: CASSFHSSVDYEQYF. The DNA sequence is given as TGCGCCAGCAGCTTCCACAGTTCGGTCGATTACGAGCAGTACTTC. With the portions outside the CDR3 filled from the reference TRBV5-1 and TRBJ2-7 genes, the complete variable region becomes KAGVTQTPRYLIKTRGQQVTLSCSPISGHRSVSWYQQTPGQGLQFLFEYFSETQRNKGNFPGRFSGRQFSNSRSEMNVSTLELGDSALYLCASSFHSSVDYEQYFGPGTRLTVT.